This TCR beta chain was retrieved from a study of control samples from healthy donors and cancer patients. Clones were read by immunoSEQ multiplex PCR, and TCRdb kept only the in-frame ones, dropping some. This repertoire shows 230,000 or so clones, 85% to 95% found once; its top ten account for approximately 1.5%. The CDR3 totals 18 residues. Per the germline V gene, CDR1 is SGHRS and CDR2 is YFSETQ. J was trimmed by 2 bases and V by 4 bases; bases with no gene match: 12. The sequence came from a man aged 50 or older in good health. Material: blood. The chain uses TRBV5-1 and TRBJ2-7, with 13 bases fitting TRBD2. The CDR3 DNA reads TGCGCCAGCAGCATGACAGGGAAGACTAGCGGGGGGACCTACGAGCAGTACTTC. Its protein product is CASSMTGKTSGGTYEQYF.